This T cell receptor beta chain was captured in a study of CD8+ T cells in alopecia areata. Turning to the study itself: The authors scored treated patients' severity by affected scalp percentage.

The V end lost 6 bases, the J end lost 7 bases, and 19 bases lay between the germline ends. This CDR3 is built from 14 residues. Germline CDR1 and CDR2: SNHLY and FYNNEI. It was cDNA, reverse transcribed from extracted RNA, that served as the sequencing template. Clones were read by immunoSEQ multiplex PCR, and TCRdb kept only the in-frame ones, dropping some. The data show 80,000 to 100,000 clones, with 44% seen just once and about 17% held by the top ten. This clone was found once. Its antigen is unknown. Study-wide results and limits: While patients received tofacitinib, many expanded lesional clones remained present in scalp and blood.

Treatment specified: oral pan-JAK inhibitor, 5-10 mg twice daily. The sample here was CD8+ T cells sorted from blood, taken at week 24, from a patient treated with tofacitinib. This TCR was recovered from a human donor with alopecia areata. The chain uses TRBV2 and TRBJ2-7; D might be TRBD2 (5 bases). CDR3 sequence (DNA): TGTGCCAGCAGCCAAAAGAGGGCCTCGGGGGAGCAGTACTTC. It translates to CASSQKRASGEQYF.